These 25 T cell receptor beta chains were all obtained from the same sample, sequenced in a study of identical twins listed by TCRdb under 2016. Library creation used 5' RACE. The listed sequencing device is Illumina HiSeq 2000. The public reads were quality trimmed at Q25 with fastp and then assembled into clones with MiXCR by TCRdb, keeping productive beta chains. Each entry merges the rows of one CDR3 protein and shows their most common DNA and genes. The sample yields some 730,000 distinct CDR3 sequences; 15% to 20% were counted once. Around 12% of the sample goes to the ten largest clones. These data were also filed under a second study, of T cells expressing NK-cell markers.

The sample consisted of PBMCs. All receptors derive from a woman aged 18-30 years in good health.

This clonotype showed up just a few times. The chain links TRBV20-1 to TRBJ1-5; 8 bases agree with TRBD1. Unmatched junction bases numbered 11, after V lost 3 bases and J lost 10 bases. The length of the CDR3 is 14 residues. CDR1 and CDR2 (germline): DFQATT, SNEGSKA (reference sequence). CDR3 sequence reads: CSASPGQGGFPQHF. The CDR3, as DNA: TGCAGTGCTAGCCCCGGACAGGGAGGGTTCCCCCAGCATTTT.

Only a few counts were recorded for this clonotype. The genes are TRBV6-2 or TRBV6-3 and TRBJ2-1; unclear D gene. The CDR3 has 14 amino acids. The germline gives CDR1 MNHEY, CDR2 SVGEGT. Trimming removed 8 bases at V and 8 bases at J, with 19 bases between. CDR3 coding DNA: TGTGCCAGCTGCCGCACCAATCTCGGCGATGAGCAGTTCTTC. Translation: CASCRTNLGDEQFF.

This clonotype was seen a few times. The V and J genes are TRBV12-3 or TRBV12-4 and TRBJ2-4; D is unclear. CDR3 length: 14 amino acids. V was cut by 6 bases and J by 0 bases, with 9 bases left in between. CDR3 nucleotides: TGTGCCAGCAGCCCGGAGCTAGCCAAAAACATTCAGTACTTC. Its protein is CASSPELAKNIQYF.

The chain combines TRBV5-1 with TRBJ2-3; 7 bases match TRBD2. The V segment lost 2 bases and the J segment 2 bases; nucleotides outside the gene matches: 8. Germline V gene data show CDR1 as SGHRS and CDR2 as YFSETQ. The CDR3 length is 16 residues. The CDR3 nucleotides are TGCGCCAGCAGCTTTCGGTCTAGCGGTCACACAGATACGCAGTATTTT. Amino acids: CASSFRSSGHTDTQYF.

The CDR3 DNA reads TGTGCCAGCAGCGAGGGACGGATTAGCAATCAGCCCCAGCATTTT. Its translation is CASSEGRISNQPQHF. This sequence joins TRBV6-1 and TRBJ1-5, with D possibly being TRBD1 (5 bases). Germline V CDR1 and CDR2: MNHNS, SASEGT. Trimming left V 6 bases short and J 0 bases short, with 12 bases between. This CDR3 is built from 15 residues.

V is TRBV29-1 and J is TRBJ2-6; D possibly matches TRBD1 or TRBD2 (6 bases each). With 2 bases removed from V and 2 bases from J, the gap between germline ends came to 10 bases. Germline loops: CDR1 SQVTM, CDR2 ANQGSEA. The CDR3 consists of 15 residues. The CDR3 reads CSVELGGTGANVLTF. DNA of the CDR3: TGCAGCGTTGAATTGGGGGGCACTGGGGCCAACGTCCTGACTTTC.

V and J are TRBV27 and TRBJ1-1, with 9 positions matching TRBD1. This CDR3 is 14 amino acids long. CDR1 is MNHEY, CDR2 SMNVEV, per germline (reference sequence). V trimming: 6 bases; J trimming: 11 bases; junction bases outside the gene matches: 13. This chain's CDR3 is CASRSGTGTLGAFF. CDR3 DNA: TGTGCCAGCAGATCCGGGACAGGGACTCTAGGGGCTTTCTTT.

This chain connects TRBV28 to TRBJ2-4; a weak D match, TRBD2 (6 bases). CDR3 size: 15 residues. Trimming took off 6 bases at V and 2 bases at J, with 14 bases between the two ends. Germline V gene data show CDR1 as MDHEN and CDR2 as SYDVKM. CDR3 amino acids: CASRRGTSSKNIQYF. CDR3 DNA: TGTGCCAGCAGACGAGGGACTTCTTCCAAAAACATTCAGTACTTC.

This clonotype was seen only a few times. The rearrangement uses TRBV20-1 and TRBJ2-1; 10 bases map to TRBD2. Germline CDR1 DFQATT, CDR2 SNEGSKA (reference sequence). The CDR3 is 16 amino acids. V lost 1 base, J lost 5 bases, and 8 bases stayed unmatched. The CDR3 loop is CSARAWGLARDNEQFF. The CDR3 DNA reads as TGCAGTGCTAGAGCCTGGGGACTAGCGAGAGACAATGAGCAGTTCTTC.

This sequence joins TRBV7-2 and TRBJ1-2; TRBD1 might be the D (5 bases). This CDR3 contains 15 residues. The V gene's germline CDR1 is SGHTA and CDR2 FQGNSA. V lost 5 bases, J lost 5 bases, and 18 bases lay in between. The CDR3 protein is CASSAGPQGRYGYTF. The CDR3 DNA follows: TGTGCCAGCAGCGCGGGACCGCAGGGTCGATATGGCTACACCTTC.

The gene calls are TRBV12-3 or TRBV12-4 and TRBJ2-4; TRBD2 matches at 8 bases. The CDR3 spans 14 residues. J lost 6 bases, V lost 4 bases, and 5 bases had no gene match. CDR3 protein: CASSSRGARNIQYF. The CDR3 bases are TGTGCCAGCAGTTCGCGGGGGGCGAGAAACATTCAGTACTTC.

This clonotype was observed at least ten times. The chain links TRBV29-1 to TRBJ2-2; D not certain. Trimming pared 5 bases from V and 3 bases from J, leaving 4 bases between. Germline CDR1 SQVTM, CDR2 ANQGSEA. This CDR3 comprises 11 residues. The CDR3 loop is CSVLDTGELFF. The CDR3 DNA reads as TGCAGCGTTCTGGACACCGGGGAGCTGTTTTTT.

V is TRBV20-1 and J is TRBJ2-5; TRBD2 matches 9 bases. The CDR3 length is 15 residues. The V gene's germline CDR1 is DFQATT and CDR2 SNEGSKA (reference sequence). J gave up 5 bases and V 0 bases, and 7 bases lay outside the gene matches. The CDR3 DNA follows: TGCAGTGCTAGAGACTGGCGGGGGGGCGATGAGACCCAGTACTTC. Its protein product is CSARDWRGGDETQYF.

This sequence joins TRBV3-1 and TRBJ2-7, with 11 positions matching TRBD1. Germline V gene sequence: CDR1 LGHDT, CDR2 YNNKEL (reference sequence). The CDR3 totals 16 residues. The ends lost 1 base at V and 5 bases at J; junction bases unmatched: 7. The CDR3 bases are TGTGCCAGCAGCCAAGGAGGGACAGGGGGTCTCAACGAGCAGTACTTC. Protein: CASSQGGTGGLNEQYF.

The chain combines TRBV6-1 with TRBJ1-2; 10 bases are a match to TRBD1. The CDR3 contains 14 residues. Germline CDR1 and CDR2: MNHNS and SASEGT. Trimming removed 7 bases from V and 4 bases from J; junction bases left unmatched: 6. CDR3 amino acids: CASTPDRGPYGYTF. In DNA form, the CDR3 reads TGTGCCAGCACCCCAGACAGGGGGCCCTATGGCTACACCTTC.

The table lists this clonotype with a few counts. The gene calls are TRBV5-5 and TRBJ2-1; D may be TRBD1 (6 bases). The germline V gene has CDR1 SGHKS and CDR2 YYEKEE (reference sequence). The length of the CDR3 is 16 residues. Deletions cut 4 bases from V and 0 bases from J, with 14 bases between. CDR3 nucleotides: TGTGCCAGCAGCCCAGAAGGGGGTAGCTCCTACAATGAGCAGTTCTTC. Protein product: CASSPEGGSSYNEQFF. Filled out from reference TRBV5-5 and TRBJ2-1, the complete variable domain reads DAGVTQSPTHLIKTRGQQVTLRCSPISGHKSVSWYQQVLGQGPQFIFQYYEKEERGRGNFPDRFSARQFPNYSSELNVNALLLGDSALYLCASSPEGGSSYNEQFFGPGTRLTVL.

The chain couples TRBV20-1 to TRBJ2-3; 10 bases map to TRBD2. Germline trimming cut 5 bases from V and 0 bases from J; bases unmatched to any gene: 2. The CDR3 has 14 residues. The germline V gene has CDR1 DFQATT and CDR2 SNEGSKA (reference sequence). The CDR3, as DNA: TGCAGTGCTGGACTAGCGGCTAGCACAGATACGCAGTATTTT. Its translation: CSAGLAASTDTQYF.

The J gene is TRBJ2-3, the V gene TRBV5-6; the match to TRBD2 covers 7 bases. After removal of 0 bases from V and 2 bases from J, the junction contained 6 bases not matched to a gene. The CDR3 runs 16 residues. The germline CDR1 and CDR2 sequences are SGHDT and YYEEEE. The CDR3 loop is CASSLEAGVTTDTQYF. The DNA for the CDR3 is TGTGCCAGCAGCTTGGAGGCGGGGGTTACCACAGATACGCAGTATTTT.

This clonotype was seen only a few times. The CDR3 region is CASSWLAGDYNEQFF. The CDR3 region has the DNA TGTGCCAGCAGCTGGCTAGCGGGGGACTACAATGAGCAGTTCTTC. This chain joins TRBV7-8 and TRBJ2-1, with TRBD2 matching over 10 bases. Trimming cost V 4 bases and J 3 bases; bases outside gene matches: 3. CDR3 length: 15 residues. CDR1 SGHVS and CDR2 FQNEAQ come from the germline V gene.

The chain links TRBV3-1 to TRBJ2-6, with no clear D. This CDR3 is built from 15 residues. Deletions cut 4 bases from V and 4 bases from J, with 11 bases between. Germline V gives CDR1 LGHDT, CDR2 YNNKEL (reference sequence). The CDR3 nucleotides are TGTGCCAGCAGCCGTCGGACGGTAGGGGCCAACGTCCTGACTTTC. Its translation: CASSRRTVGANVLTF. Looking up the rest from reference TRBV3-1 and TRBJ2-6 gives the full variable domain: DTAVSQTPKYLVTQMGNDKSIKCEQNLGHDTMYWYKQDSKKFLKIMFSYNNKELIINETVPNRFSPKSPDKAHLNLHINSLELGDSAVYFCASSRRTVGANVLTFGAGSRLTVL.

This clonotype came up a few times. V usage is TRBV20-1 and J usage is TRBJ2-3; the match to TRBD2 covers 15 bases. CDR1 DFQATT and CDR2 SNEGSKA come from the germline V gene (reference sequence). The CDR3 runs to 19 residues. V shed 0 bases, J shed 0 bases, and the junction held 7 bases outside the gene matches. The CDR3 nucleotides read TGCAGTGCTAGAGATATCGGAGGACTAGCGGGAGGGAGCACAGATACGCAGTATTTT. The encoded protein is CSARDIGGLAGGSTDTQYF.

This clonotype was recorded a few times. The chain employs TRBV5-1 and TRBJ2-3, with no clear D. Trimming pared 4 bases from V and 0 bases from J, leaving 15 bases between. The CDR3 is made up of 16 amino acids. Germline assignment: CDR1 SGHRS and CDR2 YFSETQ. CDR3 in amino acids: CASSIPFGMSTDTQYF. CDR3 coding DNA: TGCGCCAGCAGCATCCCTTTTGGAATGAGCACAGATACGCAGTATTTT.

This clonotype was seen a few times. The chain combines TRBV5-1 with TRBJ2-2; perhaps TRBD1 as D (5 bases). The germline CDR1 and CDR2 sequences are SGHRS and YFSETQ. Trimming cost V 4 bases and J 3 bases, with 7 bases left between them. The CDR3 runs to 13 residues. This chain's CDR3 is CASSQQDTGELFF. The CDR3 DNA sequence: TGCGCCAGCAGCCAACAGGACACCGGGGAGCTGTTTTTT.

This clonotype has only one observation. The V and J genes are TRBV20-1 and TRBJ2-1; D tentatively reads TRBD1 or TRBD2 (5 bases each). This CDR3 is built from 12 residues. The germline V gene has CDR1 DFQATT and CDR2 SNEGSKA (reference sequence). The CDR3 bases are TGCAGCCTTGGGGCCGGGATCGGTGAGCAGTTCTTC. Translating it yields CSLGAGIGEQFF.

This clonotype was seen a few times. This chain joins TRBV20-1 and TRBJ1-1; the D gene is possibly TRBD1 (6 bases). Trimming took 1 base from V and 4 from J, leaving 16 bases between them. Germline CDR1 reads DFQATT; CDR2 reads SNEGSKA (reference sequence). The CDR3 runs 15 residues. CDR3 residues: CSARATGRGGTEAFF. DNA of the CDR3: TGCAGTGCTAGAGCTACAGGGCGCGGCGGCACTGAAGCTTTCTTT.